Presented here are 4 T cell receptor beta chains from one specimen sequenced in a study of CD8 T cells in Susac syndrome. After extraction with the RNeasy kit, about 0.5 to 1 ug of the RNA was reverse transcribed using random hexamers. TCRdb ran MiXCR on the immunoSEQ multiplex PCR reads and lists one entry per CDR3 protein. There are around 180,000 distinct CDR3 sequences in the sample; 90% to 95% occur only once, and 0.095% to 0.13% lies in the top ten. Sequenced material: CD4+ T cells from PBMCs. All receptors come from a human donor with Susac syndrome.

The V gene is TRBV29-1, the J gene TRBJ1-3; D is undetermined. Trimming took off 6 bases at V and 4 bases at J, with 10 bases between the two ends. Germline CDR1 reads SQVTM; CDR2 reads ANQGSEA. The CDR3 is made up of 12 amino acids. The CDR3 nucleotides read TGCAGCGTGGCCACCAACGGAAACACCATATATTTT. Amino acids: CSVATNGNTIYF.

The chain joins TRBV19 to TRBJ1-1; possibly TRBD1 for D (5 bases). The CDR3 spans 15 residues. Deletions cut 3 bases from V and 1 base from J, with 12 bases between. CDR1 is LNHDA and CDR2 is SQIVND in the germline V gene (reference sequence). In DNA form, the CDR3 reads TGTGCCAGTAGTATGGGGCAGGGCTCGAACACTGAAGCTTTCTTT. Amino acid sequence: CASSMGQGSNTEAFF.

The chain carries TRBV25-1 and TRBJ2-7; 10 nucleotides match TRBD1. V lost 11 bases to trimming and J lost 7 bases; unmatched junction nucleotides: 11. Germline-derived CDR1 and CDR2 are MGHDK and SYGVNS. This CDR3 has 13 amino acids. CDR3 loop: CAATGTGVNEQYF. The CDR3 coding sequence is TGTGCCGCGACCGGGACAGGGGTGAATGAGCAGTACTTC.

The chain links TRBV5-1 to TRBJ2-7, with no clear D. V was shortened by 0 bases and J by 1 base, with 11 bases between the two germline ends. Per germline, CDR1 SGHRS and CDR2 YFSETQ. There are 15 residues in the CDR3. CDR3 protein: CASSLAYQPSYEQYF. The CDR3 bases are TGCGCCAGCAGCTTGGCCTACCAGCCTTCCTACGAGCAGTACTTC.